These 13 T cell receptor beta chains share one sample of origin, sequenced in a study of CD8 T cells in ankylosing spondylitis (dated by TCRdb to 2016 to 2017). Receptor libraries were prepared by 5' RACE. Sequencing used an Illumina HiSeq 2500. TCRdb redid the processing of the public reads, applying fastp at Q25 and MiXCR, and retained in-frame beta chains. Identical CDR3 proteins give one entry, which carries the most common genes and DNA. Counted in this sample were about 210,000 distinct CDR3 sequences; under 8.5% of them appeared once. Roughly 5% of the sample rests with the top ten. Sequencing was carried out using blood, either unsorted or a sorted T cell fraction (not recorded which). The origin of the receptors is a female donor with ankylosing spondylitis or in good health (not recorded which).

This clonotype came up many times. The V gene is TRBV6-2 or TRBV6-3, the J gene TRBJ2-7; 9 bases are a match to TRBD1. Germline V gene data show CDR1 as MNHEY and CDR2 as SVGEGT. The V gene end was trimmed by 6 bases and the J gene end by 5 bases; junction bases not matched to a gene: 8. CDR3 length equals 14 residues. The CDR3 DNA follows: TGTGCCAGCAGAACCGGGACAGGGACCCACGAGCAGTACTTC. It codes for CASRTGTGTHEQYF.

About this clonotype: A read error may explain this, as a much larger clone is one base away. The rearrangement links TRBV12-3 or TRBV12-4 to TRBJ2-3; 9 bases line up with TRBD1. The CDR3 covers 19 residues. The CDR3 nucleotides read TGTGTCAGCAGTTTAGAAGTGGGACAGGGCAGGATTGAGGAAGATACGCAGTATTTT. This codes for CVSSLEVGQGRIEEDTQYF.

This clonotype showed up many times. This sequence joins TRBV13 and TRBJ1-4; D is uncertain. Between the trimmed V and J ends, which lost 6 bases and 8 bases, there was a span of 13 bases. CDR1 is PRHDT and CDR2 is FYEKMQ in the germline V gene (reference sequence). The CDR3 is 13 residues long. Here the CDR3 DNA reads TGTGCCAGCAGGGGCAGGCTGGGGGAAAAACTGTTTTTT. It encodes CASRGRLGEKLFF. Full variable domain (remainder filled in from reference TRBV13 and TRBJ1-4): AAGVIQSPRHLIKEKRETATLKCYPIPRHDTVYWYQQGPGQDPQFLISFYEKMQSDKGSIPDRFSAQQFSDYHSELNMSSLELGDSALYFCASRGRLGEKLFFGSGTQLSVL.

This clonotype was observed at least ten times. This chain links TRBV11-2 with TRBJ2-1, with 13 bases lining up with TRBD2. Germline CDR1 SGHAT, CDR2 FQNNGV. The CDR3 is made up of 19 amino acids. Losses at the gene ends were 1 base for V and 6 bases for J; bases not matched to a gene: 12. CDR3 sequence (DNA): TGTGCCAGCAGCTTAGTCTTACTAGCGGGAGGGGTGAGGTTCAATGAGCAGTTCTTC. Its translation: CASSLVLLAGGVRFNEQFF.

This clonotype showed up many times. V and J are TRBV20-1 and TRBJ2-3; 8 positions agree with TRBD1. This CDR3 has 14 residues. The trim removed 1 base at V and 2 bases at J, leaving 2 bases unmatched. Looked up from germline, CDR1 is DFQATT and CDR2 is SNEGSKA (reference sequence). The DNA for the CDR3 is TGCAGTGCTAGAGGCAGGGGGCCCACAGATACGCAGTATTTT. Its protein product is CSARGRGPTDTQYF.

Ten or more counts support this clonotype. The rearrangement uses TRBV3-1 and TRBJ2-5; D is undetermined. Per germline, CDR1 LGHDT and CDR2 YNNKEL (reference sequence). The CDR3 loop spans 15 amino acids. V lost 0 bases and J 2 bases, leaving 10 bases between the germline ends. As DNA, the CDR3 is TGTGCCAGCAGCCAAGAGTCGAGGATACAAGAGACCCAGTACTTC. This encodes CASSQESRIQETQYF.

This clonotype was counted ten times or more. The V and J genes are TRBV29-1 and TRBJ2-1, with a tentative D call TRBD2 (7 bases). Germline V gives CDR1 SQVTM, CDR2 ANQGSEA. The CDR3 length is 12 residues. V shed 7 bases and J shed 7 bases, with 14 bases lying between them. This CDR3 reads CSAGGQTNEQFF. CDR3 DNA: TGCAGCGCCGGGGGGCAAACGAATGAGCAGTTCTTC.

This clonotype appeared many times. The chain combines TRBV5-1 with TRBJ1-4; D possibly corresponds to TRBD1 (5 bases). The CDR3 loop spans 16 amino acids. Germline assignment: CDR1 SGHRS and CDR2 YFSETQ. V was cut by 0 bases and J by 5 bases, with 14 bases left in between. The CDR3: CASSLDPGGVNEKLFF. DNA for the CDR3: TGCGCCAGCAGCTTGGATCCCGGAGGGGTCAATGAAAAACTGTTTTTT.

This clonotype came up many times. One end of the junction varies from germline; a read error may be responsible. This rearrangement joins TRBV12-3 or TRBV12-4 to TRBJ2-5; D ambiguous. This CDR3 is built from 13 residues. CDR3 nucleotides: TGCGCCAGCAGCTTGGCCGGTGGGGAGACCCAGTACTTC. It is translated as CASSLAGGETQYF.

This rearrangement joins TRBV6-6 to TRBJ2-4; D remains ambiguous. Trimming left V 5 bases short and J 8 bases short, with 13 bases between. Germline loops: CDR1 MNHNY, CDR2 SVGAGI (reference sequence). This CDR3 spans 13 amino acids. The CDR3 region is CASSAAKLDIQYF. The CDR3 nucleotides read TGTGCCAGCAGTGCGGCGAAATTGGACATTCAGTACTTC.

Ten or more counts support this clonotype. This sequence joins TRBV4-3 and TRBJ2-7, with TRBD2 identical over 12 bases. The germline V gene encodes CDR1 LGHNA and CDR2 YSLEER. The CDR3 contains 15 residues. V lost 0 bases to trimming and J lost 4 bases; unmatched junction nucleotides: 1. The CDR3 here is CASSQETSGGYEQYF. DNA for the CDR3: TGCGCCAGCAGCCAAGAAACTAGCGGGGGGTACGAGCAGTACTTC.

This clonotype was observed many times. This sequence joins TRBV5-1 and TRBJ2-1, with unresolved D. This CDR3 has 13 residues. Germline V gene lookup returns CDR1 SGHRS and CDR2 YFSETQ. Trimming stripped 2 bases from V and 5 bases from J, with 8 bases between. CDR3 residues: CASSFWPDNEQFF. The CDR3, as DNA: TGCGCCAGCAGCTTTTGGCCTGACAATGAGCAGTTCTTC.

This clonotype has at least ten counts. V usage is TRBV6-1 and J usage is TRBJ1-1; D perhaps matches TRBD1 (6 bases). V lost 5 bases to trimming and J lost 2 bases, with 9 bases between them. The CDR3 is 13 amino acids. Looked up from germline, CDR1 is MNHNS and CDR2 is SASEGT. CDR3 protein: CASSRGTNTEAFF. The CDR3 nucleotides are TGTGCCAGCAGTAGGGGGACAAACACTGAAGCTTTCTTT.